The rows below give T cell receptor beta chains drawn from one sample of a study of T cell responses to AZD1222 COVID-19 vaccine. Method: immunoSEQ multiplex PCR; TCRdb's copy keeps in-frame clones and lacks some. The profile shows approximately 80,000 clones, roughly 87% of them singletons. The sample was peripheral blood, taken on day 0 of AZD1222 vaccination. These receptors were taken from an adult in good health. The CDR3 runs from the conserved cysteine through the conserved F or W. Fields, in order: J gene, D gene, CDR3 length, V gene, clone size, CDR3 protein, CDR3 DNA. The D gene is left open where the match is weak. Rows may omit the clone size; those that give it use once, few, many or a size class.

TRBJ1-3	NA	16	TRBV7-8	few	CASSPVRDYASNTIYF	TGTGCCAGCAGCCCCGTGAGGGATTACGCTTCGAACACCATATATTTT
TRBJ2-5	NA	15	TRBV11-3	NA	CASSSGMSVRETQYF	TGTGCCAGCAGCTCAGGAATGTCGGTTCGGGAGACCCAGTACTTC
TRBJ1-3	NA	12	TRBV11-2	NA	CASSHGLDTIYF	TGTGCCAGCAGTCACGGGTTGGACACCATATATTTT
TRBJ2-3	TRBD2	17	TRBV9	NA	CASSAGTSGRQADTQYF	TGTGCCAGCAGCGCTGGGACTAGCGGGAGGCAGGCAGATACGCAGTATTTT
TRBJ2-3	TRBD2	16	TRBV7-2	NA	CASSFSGAGSTDTQYF	TGTGCCAGCAGTTTTAGCGGGGCGGGGAGCACAGATACGCAGTATTTT
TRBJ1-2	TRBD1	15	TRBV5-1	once	CASSQPGQLNYGYTF	TGCGCCAGCAGCCAGCCGGGACAGCTCAACTATGGCTACACCTTC
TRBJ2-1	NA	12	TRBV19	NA	CASSGVYNEQFF	TGTGCCAGTAGTGGAGTGTACAATGAGCAGTTCTTC
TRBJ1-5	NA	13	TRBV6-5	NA	CASSSSPYQPQHF	TGTGCCAGCAGTTCCAGCCCCTATCAGCCCCAGCATTTT
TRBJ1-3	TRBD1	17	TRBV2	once	CASSEVGGDSSGNTIYF	TGTGCCAGCAGTGAAGTGGGCGGGGACAGCTCTGGAAACACCATATATTTT
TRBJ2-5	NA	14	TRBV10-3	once	CAISAGISGETQYF	TGTGCCATCAGTGCGGGGATTTCGGGAGAGACCCAGTACTTC
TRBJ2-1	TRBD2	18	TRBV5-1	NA	CASSRWGGGTSGSNEQFF	TGCGCCAGCAGCCGGTGGGGAGGTGGGACTAGCGGGAGCAATGAGCAGTTCTTC
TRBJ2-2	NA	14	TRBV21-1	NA	CASSKDPLTGELFF	TGTGCCAGCAGCAAGGACCCCCTCACCGGGGAGCTGTTTTTT
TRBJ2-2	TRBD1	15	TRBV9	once	CASSEGQIRTGELFF	TGTGCCAGCAGCGAGGGACAGATTCGCACCGGGGAGCTGTTTTTT
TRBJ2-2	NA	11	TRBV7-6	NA	CASSLRGSLFF	TGTGCCAGCAGCTTACGGGGTTCGCTGTTTTTT
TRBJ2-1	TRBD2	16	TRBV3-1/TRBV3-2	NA	CASSLGKREGPDEQFF	TGTGCCAGCAGCCTAGGGAAGCGGGAGGGCCCGGATGAGCAGTTCTTC
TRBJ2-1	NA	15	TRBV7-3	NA	CASSVEAGLWNEQFF	TGTGCCAGCAGCGTGGAGGCTGGATTGTGGAATGAGCAGTTCTTC
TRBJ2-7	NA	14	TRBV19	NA	CASSPQGGIYEQYF	TGTGCCAGTAGTCCCCAGGGAGGTATCTACGAGCAGTACTTC
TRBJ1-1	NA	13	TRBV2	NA	CASAKQGGAEAFF	TGTGCCAGCGCAAAACAGGGTGGGGCTGAAGCTTTCTTT
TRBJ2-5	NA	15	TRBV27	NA	CASSPGAGEGETQYF	TGTGCCAGCAGTCCCGGGGCAGGTGAAGGGGAGACCCAGTACTTC
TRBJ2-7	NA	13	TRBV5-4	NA	CASSPIPPYEQYF	TGTGCCAGCAGCCCTATCCCTCCCTACGAGCAGTACTTC
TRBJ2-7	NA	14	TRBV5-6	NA	CASSLELRSYEQYF	TGTGCCAGCAGCTTGGAATTGAGGTCCTACGAGCAGTACTTC
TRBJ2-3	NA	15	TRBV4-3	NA	CASSQDTGSTDTQYF	TGCGCCAGCAGCCAAGATACAGGGAGCACAGATACGCAGTATTTT
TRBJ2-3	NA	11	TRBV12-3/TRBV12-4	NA	CASGLADTQYF	TGTGCCAGCGGTCTAGCAGATACGCAGTATTTT
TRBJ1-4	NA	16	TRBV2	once	CASSVRQLATNEKLFF	TGTGCCAGCAGTGTACGACAGTTAGCAACTAATGAAAAACTGTTTTTT
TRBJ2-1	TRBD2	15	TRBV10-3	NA	CAISEGTSRNNEQFF	TGTGCCATCAGTGAGGGGACTAGCCGAAACAATGAGCAGTTCTTC
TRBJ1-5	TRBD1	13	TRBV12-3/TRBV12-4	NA	CASKRTGGEPQHF	TGTGCCAGCAAACGGACAGGGGGAGAGCCCCAGCATTTT
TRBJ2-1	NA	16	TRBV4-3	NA	CASSRAAGSSYNEQFF	TGCGCCAGCAGCCGTGCCGCGGGGAGCTCCTACAATGAGCAGTTCTTC
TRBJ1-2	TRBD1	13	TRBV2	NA	CASSGQGNYGYTF	TGTGCCAGCAGTGGACAGGGAAACTATGGCTACACCTTC
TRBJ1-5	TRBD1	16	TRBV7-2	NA	CASSLSGQALHQPQHF	TGTGCCAGCAGCTTGTCCGGACAGGCGCTTCATCAGCCCCAGCATTTT
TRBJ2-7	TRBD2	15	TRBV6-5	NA	CASSYATSGNQEQYF	TGTGCCAGCAGTTACGCGACTAGCGGGAATCAAGAGCAGTACTTC
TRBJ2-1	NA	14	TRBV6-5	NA	CASSSRTAVSEQFF	TGTGCCAGCAGTAGCAGGACAGCGGTCAGTGAGCAGTTCTTC
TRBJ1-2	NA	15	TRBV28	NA	CASSLNGGANYGYTF	TGTGCCAGCAGTTTAAACGGGGGGGCTAACTATGGCTACACCTTC
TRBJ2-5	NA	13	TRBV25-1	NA	CASSDPGAETQYF	TGTGCCAGCAGTGACCCAGGCGCAGAGACCCAGTACTTC
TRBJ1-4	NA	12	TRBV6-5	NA	CVSNGGGEKLFF	TGTGTCAGCAACGGGGGTGGGGAAAAACTGTTTTTT
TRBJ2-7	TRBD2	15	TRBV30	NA	CAWSPRTSNSLEQYF	TGTGCCTGGAGTCCTCGGACTAGCAACTCCCTCGAGCAGTACTTC
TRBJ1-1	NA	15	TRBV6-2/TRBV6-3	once	CASSYSWQKNTEAFF	TGTGCCAGCAGTTACTCTTGGCAGAAGAACACTGAAGCTTTCTTT
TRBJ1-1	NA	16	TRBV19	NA	CASSIGLGAVGTEAFF	TGTGCCAGTAGTATAGGTTTAGGGGCGGTGGGCACTGAAGCTTTCTTT
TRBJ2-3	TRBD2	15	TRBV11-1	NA	CASSPLSGSTDTQYF	TGTGCCAGCAGCCCGCTTAGCGGGAGCACAGATACGCAGTATTTT
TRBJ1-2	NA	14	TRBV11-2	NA	CASSLFGGADGYTF	TGTGCCAGCAGCTTATTTGGGGGGGCTGATGGCTACACCTTC
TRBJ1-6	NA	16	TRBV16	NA	CASSQRGRDQRSPLHF	TGTGCCAGCAGCCAACGCGGGCGGGATCAGCGCTCACCCCTCCACTTT
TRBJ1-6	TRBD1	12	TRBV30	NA	CAWDRDGSPLHF	TGTGCCTGGGACAGGGATGGCTCACCCCTCCACTTT
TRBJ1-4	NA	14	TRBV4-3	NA	CASSQAGFREKLFF	TGCGCCAGCAGCCAGGCGGGGTTCCGCGAAAAACTGTTTTTT